This T cell receptor (beta chain) stems from a study of a mutant IDH1 vaccine in newly diagnosed glioma. Study-wide background: The start of vaccination came 4-6 weeks after radiotherapy alone, or with temozolomide cycles.

Documented time point: week 23, last vaccination. Mutant IDH1 20-mer peptide, at 300 ug, made up each vaccine dose, with topical imiquimod. This clone was observed a single time. Its antigen remains unknown. Generated by immunoSEQ multiplex PCR, the TCRdb table keeps only in-frame clones and is missing some. This sample carries under 70,000 clones, 84% of them seen once, and the ten largest clones take about an eighth. The ends were cut back, 1 base at V and 7 bases at J, with 15 bases in the middle. Germline V gene data show CDR1 as SGDLS and CDR2 as YYNGEE. The CDR3 spans 15 residues. Study findings and constraints: Overall, more than 85% of patients had vaccine-induced immune responses. Pseudoprogression seemed unlinked to shifts in top peripheral T cell clonotypes.

The chain recombines TRBV9 with TRBJ2-1; TRBD1 or TRBD2 may be the D gene (6 bases each). The sequence was collected from a man younger than 35 with glioma. Sequenced material: PBMCs, taken from a glioma patient whose treatment included an IDH1 peptide vaccine. CDR3 sequence reads: CASSVSGALGNEQFF. In nucleotides, the CDR3 is TGTGCCAGCAGCGTATCGGGGGCCTTAGGTAATGAGCAGTTCTTC.